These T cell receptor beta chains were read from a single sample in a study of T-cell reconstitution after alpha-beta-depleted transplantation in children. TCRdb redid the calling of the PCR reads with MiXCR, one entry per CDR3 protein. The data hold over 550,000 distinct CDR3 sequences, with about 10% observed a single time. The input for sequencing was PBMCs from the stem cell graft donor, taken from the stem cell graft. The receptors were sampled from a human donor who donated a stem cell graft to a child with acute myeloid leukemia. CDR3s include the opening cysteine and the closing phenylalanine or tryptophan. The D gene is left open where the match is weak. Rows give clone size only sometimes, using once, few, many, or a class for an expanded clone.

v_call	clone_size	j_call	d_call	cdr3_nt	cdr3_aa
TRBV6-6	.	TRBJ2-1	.	TGTGCCAGCAGTAATCCAAGCAATGAGCAGTTCTTC	CASSNPSNEQFF
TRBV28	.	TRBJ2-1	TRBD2	TGTGCCATCCTAGCGGGAGGGACCTACAATGAGCAGTTCTTC	CAILAGGTYNEQFF
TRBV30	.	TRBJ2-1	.	TGTGCCTGGAGTGTACTTTTGTCCTACAATGAGCAGTTCTTC	CAWSVLLSYNEQFF
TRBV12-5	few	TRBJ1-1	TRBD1	TGTGCTAGTGGCCCTGGACAGGGACGGACTGAAGCTTTCTTT	CASGPGQGRTEAFF
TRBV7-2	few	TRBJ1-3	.	TGTGCCAGCAGCCCGGCACAGGGAAACACCATATATTTT	CASSPAQGNTIYF
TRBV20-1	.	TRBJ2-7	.	TGCAGTGCTGGACCAATTACGGAGCACTACGAGCAGTACTTC	CSAGPITEHYEQYF
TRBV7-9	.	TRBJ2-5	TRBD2	TGTGCCAGCAGCTTAGGAGAAGGCGGGAGCGGGTCCGAGACCCAGTACTTC	CASSLGEGGSGSETQYF
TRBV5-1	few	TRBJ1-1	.	TGCGCCAGCAGCTTCTGGGGGGCCGACACTGAAGCTTTCTTT	CASSFWGADTEAFF
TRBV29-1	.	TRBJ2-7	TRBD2	TGCAGCGTGGGGACTAGCGGGACCGTATCTCCCTACGAGCAGTACTTC	CSVGTSGTVSPYEQYF
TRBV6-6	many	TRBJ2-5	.	TGTGCCAGCAGCCCGGAGTACCAAGAGACCCAGTACTTC	CASSPEYQETQYF
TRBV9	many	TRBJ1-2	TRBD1	TGTGCCAGCACCGTAGATGGGACAGGGTTCGCTGGCTACACCTTC	CASTVDGTGFAGYTF
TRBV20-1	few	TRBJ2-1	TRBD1	TGCAGTGCCTCCCGGGACAGGGGTAATGAGCAGTTCTTC	CSASRDRGNEQFF
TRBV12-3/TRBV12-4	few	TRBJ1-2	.	TGTGCCAGCAGTTTATGGGAGGAAGACTATGGCTACACCTTC	CASSLWEEDYGYTF
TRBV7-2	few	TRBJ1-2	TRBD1	TGTGCCAGCAGCTTAATAGGGGGCGGCTACACCTTC	CASSLIGGGYTF
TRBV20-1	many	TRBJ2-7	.	TGCAGTGCTACGGCTATGAAGGAGGCCTACGAGCAGTACTTC	CSATAMKEAYEQYF
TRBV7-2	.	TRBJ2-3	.	TGTGCCAGCAGCTTCCCGGGGTTAGATACGCAGTATTTT	CASSFPGLDTQYF
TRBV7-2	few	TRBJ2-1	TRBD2	TGTGCCAGCAGCCCCGAAATGACTAGCGGGAGGGCCGGTGAGCAGTTCTTC	CASSPEMTSGRAGEQFF
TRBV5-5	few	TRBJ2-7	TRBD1	TGTGCCAGCAGCTCCCCGGGACAGGGGAGCGAGCAGTACTTC	CASSSPGQGSEQYF
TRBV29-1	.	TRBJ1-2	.	TGCAGCGTTGTTCGGCAGATGAGTTGGTATGGCTACACCTTC	CSVVRQMSWYGYTF
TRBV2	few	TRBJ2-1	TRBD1	TGTGCCAGCAGACAGGGGGATTGGTCCTACAATGAGCAGTTCTTC	CASRQGDWSYNEQFF
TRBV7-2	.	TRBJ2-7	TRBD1	TGTGCCAGCAGCTTAGGGGGACAGGGGAGTCGGCAGTACTTC	CASSLGGQGSRQYF
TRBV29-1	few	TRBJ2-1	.	TGCAGCGTTGAGCAGCTGCATATTGACAATGAGCAGTTCTTC	CSVEQLHIDNEQFF
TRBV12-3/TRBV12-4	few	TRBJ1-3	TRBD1	TGTGCCAGCAGTCCTGGGACAGGGGTAGCTGGAAACACCATATATTTT	CASSPGTGVAGNTIYF
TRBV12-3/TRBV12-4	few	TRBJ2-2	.	TGTGCCAGCAGTTTATTAGCGGTCACCGGGGAGCTGTTTTTT	CASSLLAVTGELFF
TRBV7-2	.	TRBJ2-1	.	TGTGCCAGCAGCTTAGCAGGCACCCCTTCCTACAATGAGCAGTTCTTC	CASSLAGTPSYNEQFF
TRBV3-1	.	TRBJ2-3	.	TGTGCCAGCAGCCAAGATAATCATCTAACGCAGTATTTT	CASSQDNHLTQYF
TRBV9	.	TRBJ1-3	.	TGTGCCAGCAGCGACCGGGCAGGAGGAAACACCATATATTTT	CASSDRAGGNTIYF
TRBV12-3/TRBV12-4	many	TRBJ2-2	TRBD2	TGTGCCAGCAGTTTTAGCGGGAGCGGGTCCGCCGGGGAGCTGTTTTTT	CASSFSGSGSAGELFF
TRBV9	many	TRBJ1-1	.	TGTGCCAGCAGCCCCCAACCCAGCCCGAACACTGAAGCTTTCTTT	CASSPQPSPNTEAFF
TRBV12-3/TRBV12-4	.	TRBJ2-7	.	TGTGCCAGCAGGACAGGTTCCTCGAGCTCCTACGAGCAGTACTTC	CASRTGSSSSYEQYF
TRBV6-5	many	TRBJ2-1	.	TGTGCCAGCAGGAACCTTAGAAATGAGCAGTTCTTC	CASRNLRNEQFF
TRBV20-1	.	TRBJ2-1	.	TGCAGTGCTAGGGGCCCGCAGGAGGCCCACTACAATGAGCAGTTCTTC	CSARGPQEAHYNEQFF
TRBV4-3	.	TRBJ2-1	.	TGCGCCAGCAGCCAAGATCCACGACATGAGCAGTTCTTC	CASSQDPRHEQFF
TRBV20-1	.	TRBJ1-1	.	TGCAGTGCTAGAGATCAGGAGAGTCTTAACACTGAAGCTTTCTTT	CSARDQESLNTEAFF
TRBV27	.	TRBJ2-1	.	TGTGCCAGCAGTCCCCAGGAGCGGGATGAGCAGTTCTTC	CASSPQERDEQFF
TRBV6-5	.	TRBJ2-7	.	TGTGCCAGCAGTAGAGGTCCCTACGAGCAGTACTTC	CASSRGPYEQYF
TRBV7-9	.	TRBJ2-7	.	TGTGCCAGCAGCTTAGGTTCTGGGGGAGGAAACGAGCAGTACTTC	CASSLGSGGGNEQYF
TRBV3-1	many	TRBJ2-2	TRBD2	TGTGCCAGCAGCCAGACGGGAGGGGCCGGGGAGCTGTTTTTT	CASSQTGGAGELFF
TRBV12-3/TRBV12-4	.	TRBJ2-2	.	TGTGCCAGCAGTGCGACTAGAGGAAAAAACACCGGGGAGCTGTTTTTT	CASSATRGKNTGELFF
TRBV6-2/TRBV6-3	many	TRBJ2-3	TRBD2	TGTGCCACCTTGACTAGCGGGGATACAGATACGCAGTATTTT	CATLTSGDTDTQYF
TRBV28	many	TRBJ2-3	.	TGTGCCAGCTCCCCCGGGGGAGACACAGATACGCAGTATTTT	CASSPGGDTDTQYF
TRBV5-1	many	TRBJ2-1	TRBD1	TGCGCCAGCAGCCCGCTGACAGGGAACTACAATGAGCAGTTCTTC	CASSPLTGNYNEQFF
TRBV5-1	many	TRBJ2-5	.	TGCGCCAGCATGACGGTTGGGGGGACGCGAGAGACCCAGTACTTC	CASMTVGGTRETQYF
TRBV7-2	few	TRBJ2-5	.	TGTGCCAGCAGCTTAGCGAGGAGAGAGACCCAGTACTTC	CASSLARRETQYF
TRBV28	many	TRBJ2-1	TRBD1	TGTGCCAGCATAGGCGGGACAGGGGGTAATTTAGAGCAGTTCTTC	CASIGGTGGNLEQFF
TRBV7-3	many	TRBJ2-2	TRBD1	TGTGCCAGCAGCACGACAGGGGGCGGCGGGGAGCTGTTTTTT	CASSTTGGGGELFF
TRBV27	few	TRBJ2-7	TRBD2	TGTGCCAGCAGTAGATTTTGGGGCGGGGGGGCCTACGAGCAGTACTTC	CASSRFWGGGAYEQYF
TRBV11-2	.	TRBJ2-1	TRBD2	TGTGCCAGCAGCTTAGTTGGGGGACTAGCTGGTGAGCAGTTCTTC	CASSLVGGLAGEQFF
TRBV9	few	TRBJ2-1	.	TGTGCCAGCAGCGTAAACGGCTACAATGAGCAGTTCTTC	CASSVNGYNEQFF
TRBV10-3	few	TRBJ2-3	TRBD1	TGTGCCATCAGTGGTTCAGGACAGGCTAGCACAGATACGCAGTATTTT	CAISGSGQASTDTQYF
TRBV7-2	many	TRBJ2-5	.	TGTGCCAGCAGCTTTGACAGGGGAGGGGAGACCCAGTACTTC	CASSFDRGGETQYF
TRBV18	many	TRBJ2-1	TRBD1	TGTGCCAGCTCACCGAATAGACAGGGGGCTTCGTCTGAGCAGTTCTTC	CASSPNRQGASSEQFF
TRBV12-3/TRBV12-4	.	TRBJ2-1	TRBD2	TGTGCCAGCAGTGCCCTAGCGGGACGAACTTCGAATGAGCAGTTCTTC	CASSALAGRTSNEQFF
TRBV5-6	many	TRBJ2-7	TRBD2	TGTGCCAGCAGCCGAACCCTGGTTAGCGGGAGTGCCTACGAGCAGTACTTC	CASSRTLVSGSAYEQYF